This record looks at one T cell receptor beta chain sequence and its context. Its specificity is not known. Extraction and reverse transcription of RNA yielded cDNA as the sequencing template. Assay: immunoSEQ multiplex PCR; the TCRdb copy retains only in-frame clones and omits some. The sample contains 150,000 to 200,000 clones, more than 55% of which appear only once. The sample is drawn from a study of CD8+ T cells in alopecia areata. At the level of the study: Treatment comprised oral tofacitinib, 5 to 10 mg twice daily, in treated patients. Whole-study results and caveats: Under tofacitinib, fewer expanded CD8+ clones appeared among the top 100 scalp clones. Higher clonality than in normal scalp was seen in lesional scalp, especially alopecia totalis/universalis.

This CDR3 is built from 13 residues. The V end was cut by 1 base, the J end by 7 bases, with 11 bases between. The germline gives CDR1 SGHDN, CDR2 FVKESK. Treatment: oral pan-JAK inhibitor, 5-10 mg twice daily. The genes are TRBV14 and TRBJ2-7; D is ambiguous. This sequence originates from a human donor with alopecia areata. The sequencing used CD4+ T cells sorted from blood, collected around week 49, from a patient treated with tofacitinib. CDR3 amino acids: CASSQGAVEEQYF. CDR3 DNA sequence: TGTGCCAGCAGCCAAGGGGCCGTGGAGGAGCAGTACTTC.